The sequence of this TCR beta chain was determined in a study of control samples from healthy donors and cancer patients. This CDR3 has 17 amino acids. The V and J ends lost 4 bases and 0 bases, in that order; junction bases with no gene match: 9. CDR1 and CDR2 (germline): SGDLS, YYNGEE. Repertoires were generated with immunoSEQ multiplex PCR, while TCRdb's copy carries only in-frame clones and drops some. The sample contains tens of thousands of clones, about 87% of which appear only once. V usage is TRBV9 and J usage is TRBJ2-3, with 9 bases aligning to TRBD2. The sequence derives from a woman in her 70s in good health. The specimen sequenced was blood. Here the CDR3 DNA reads TGTGCCAGCAGCTCACGACTAGCGGCCGTTAGCACAGATACGCAGTATTTT. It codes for CASSSRLAAVSTDTQYF.